The clone carrying this TCR beta chain was recorded a few times. What it recognizes is unknown. 60 Vbeta and 13 Jbeta primers were used in PCR. Sequencing was performed with immunoSEQ multiplex PCR; in TCRdb, only in-frame clones are kept and a portion is missing. The data hold more than 100,000 clones, with 75% to 80% observed a single time. This specimen belongs to a study of cytomegalovirus exposure and HLA in healthy donors. General study results and limits: Data from an earlier analysis indicated that most TCR beta V segments were productive either about 90% or about 30% of the time. According to the study, 160 or so TCR beta chains were cytomegalovirus-associated.

The source of this sequence is a woman aged 55-69 years in good health and CMV-seronegative. Input material: PBMCs.

The DNA of the CDR3 is TGTGCCAGCAGGACAGGGACGAGCAATCAGCCCCAGCATTTT. Protein product: CASRTGTSNQPQHF. This chain connects TRBV6-5 to TRBJ1-5, with 7 bases aligning to TRBD1. CDR1 and CDR2 (germline): MNHEY, SVGAGI. Trimming took 6 bases from V and 1 from J; bases not matched to a gene: 3. This CDR3 comprises 14 residues.